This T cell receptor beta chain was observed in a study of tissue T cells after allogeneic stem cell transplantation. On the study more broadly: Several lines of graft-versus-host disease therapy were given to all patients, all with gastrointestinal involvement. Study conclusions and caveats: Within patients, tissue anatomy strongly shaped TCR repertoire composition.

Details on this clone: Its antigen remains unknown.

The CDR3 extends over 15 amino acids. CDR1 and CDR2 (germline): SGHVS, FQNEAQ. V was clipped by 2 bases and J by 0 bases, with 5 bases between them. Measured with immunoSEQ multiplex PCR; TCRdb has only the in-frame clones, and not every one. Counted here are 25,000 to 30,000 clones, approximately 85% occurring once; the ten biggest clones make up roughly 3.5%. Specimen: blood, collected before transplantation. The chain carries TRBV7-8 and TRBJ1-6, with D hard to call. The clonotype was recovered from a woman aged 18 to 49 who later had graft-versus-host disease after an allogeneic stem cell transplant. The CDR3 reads CASSLSSSYNSPLHF. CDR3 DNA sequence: TGTGCCAGCAGCTTAAGCAGCTCCTATAATTCACCCCTCCACTTT.